This T cell receptor (beta chain) came from a study of blood T cell repertoires in COVID-19. Looking at the study overall: The United States, Italy and Spain were the sources of the acute and convalescent COVID-19 samples. Nucleic acid was either cDNA or gDNA, and it came from T cells, B-cell-depleted T cells, or PBMCs.

TCRdb's copy holds only in-frame clones and misses some; the assay was immunoSEQ multiplex PCR. The table has 200,000 to 250,000 clones, more than 80% seen once; the top ten hold 8.5% to 12%. This CDR3 has 15 residues. Looked up from germline, CDR1 is MNHEY and CDR2 is SVGEGT. The V and J ends lost 5 bases and 1 base, in that order; junction bases with no gene match: 3. The sample consisted of peripheral blood. This chain joins TRBV6-2 or TRBV6-3 and TRBJ2-3, with TRBD2 matching over 10 bases. The sequence was obtained from an elderly woman with acute or convalescent COVID-19. CDR3 loop: CASSLAGVGTDTQYF. The DNA of the CDR3 is TGTGCCAGCAGTCTAGCGGGAGTTGGCACAGATACGCAGTATTTT.